This T cell receptor (beta chain) derives from a study of radiotherapy plus CTLA-4 blockade in lung cancer. At the level of the study: Overall, approximately 17% of patients showed an objective response, while roughly 28% attained disease control. Study-level results: Early clone dynamics of blood T cells, plus interferon-beta, reportedly predicted response best. Following radiotherapy plus ipilimumab, tumor-derived TCR clones expanded in the blood.

Worth noting for this clone: The antigen remains unidentified.

Method: immunoSEQ multiplex PCR; TCRdb's copy keeps in-frame clones and lacks some. In the table there are some 78,000 clones, roughly 86% of which are singletons. This TCR was sampled from a human donor with non-small cell lung cancer who had a partial response to radiotherapy plus ipilimumab. Material: peripheral blood, obtained from a patient treated with radiotherapy plus ipilimumab.

In DNA form, the CDR3 reads TGTGCCAGCAGATGGGACAGCCCCACAGATACGCAGTATTTT. Amino acids: CASRWDSPTDTQYF. V gene TRBV28 combines with J gene TRBJ2-3; 7 bases are a match to TRBD1. With 6 bases clipped from V and 2 bases from J, the junction kept 5 bases outside the gene matches. The CDR3 covers 14 residues. From germline, CDR1 is MDHEN and CDR2 SYDVKM.